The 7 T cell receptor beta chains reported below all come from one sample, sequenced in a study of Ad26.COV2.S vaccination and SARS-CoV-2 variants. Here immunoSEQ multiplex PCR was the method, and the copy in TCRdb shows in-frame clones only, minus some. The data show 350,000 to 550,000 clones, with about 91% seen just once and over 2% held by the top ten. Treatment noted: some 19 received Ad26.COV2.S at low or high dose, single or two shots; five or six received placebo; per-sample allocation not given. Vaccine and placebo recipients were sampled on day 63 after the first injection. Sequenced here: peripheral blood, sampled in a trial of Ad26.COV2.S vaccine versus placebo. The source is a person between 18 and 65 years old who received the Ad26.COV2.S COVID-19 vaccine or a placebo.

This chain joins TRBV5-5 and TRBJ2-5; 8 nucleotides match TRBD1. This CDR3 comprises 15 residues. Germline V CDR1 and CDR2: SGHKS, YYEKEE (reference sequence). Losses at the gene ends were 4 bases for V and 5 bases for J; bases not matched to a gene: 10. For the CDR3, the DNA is TGTGCCAGCAGCCTGATGACAGGGGACGGGGAGACCCAGTACTTC. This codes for CASSLMTGDGETQYF.

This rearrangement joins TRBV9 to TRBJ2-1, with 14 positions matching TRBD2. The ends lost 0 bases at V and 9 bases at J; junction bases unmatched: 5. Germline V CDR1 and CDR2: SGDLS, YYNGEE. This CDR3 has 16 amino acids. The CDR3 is CASSVAGTSGSIEQFF. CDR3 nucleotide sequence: TGTGCCAGCAGCGTAGCCGGGACTAGCGGGAGTATTGAGCAGTTCTTC.

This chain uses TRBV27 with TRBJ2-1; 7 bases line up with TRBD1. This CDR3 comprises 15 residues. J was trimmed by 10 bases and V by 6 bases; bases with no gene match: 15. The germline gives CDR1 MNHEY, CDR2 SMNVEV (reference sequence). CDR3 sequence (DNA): TGTGCCAGCAGCCCCCGCCCTTTTGGCAGGGGGGAGCAGTTCTTC. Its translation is CASSPRPFGRGEQFF.

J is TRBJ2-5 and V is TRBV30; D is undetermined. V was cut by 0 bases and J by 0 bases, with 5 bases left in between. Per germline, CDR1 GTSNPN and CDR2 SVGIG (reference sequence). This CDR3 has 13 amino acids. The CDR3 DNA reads TGTGCCTGGAGTGTGGGATACCAAGAGACCCAGTACTTC. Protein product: CAWSVGYQETQYF. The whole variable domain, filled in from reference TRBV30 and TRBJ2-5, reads SQTIHQWPATLVQPVGSPLSLECTVEGTSNPNLYWYRQAAGRGLQLLFYSVGIGQISSEVPQNLSASRPQDRQFILSSKKLLLSDSGFYLCAWSVGYQETQYFGPGTRLLVL.

CDR3 sequence reads: CASSPTAGLVNSPLHF. The DNA for the CDR3 is TGTGCCAGCAGCCCGACCGCGGGTTTAGTTAATTCACCCCTCCACTTT. The chain joins TRBV9 to TRBJ1-6; D is unresolved. The germline V and J ends were trimmed by 4 bases and 6 bases, with 17 bases remaining between them. CDR3 length equals 16 residues. Germline CDR1 SGDLS, CDR2 YYNGEE.

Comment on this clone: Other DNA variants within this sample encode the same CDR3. The CDR3 is CASSLDRATDTQYF. The CDR3 nucleotides are TGTGCCAGCAGCTTGGACAGGGCCACAGATACGCAGTATTTT. The chain couples TRBV7-9 to TRBJ2-3; 8 bases are shared with TRBD1. CDR1 SEHNR and CDR2 FQNEAQ come from the germline V gene (reference sequence). CDR3 length: 14 amino acids. V lost 3 bases to trimming and J lost 2 bases; unmatched junction nucleotides: 1.

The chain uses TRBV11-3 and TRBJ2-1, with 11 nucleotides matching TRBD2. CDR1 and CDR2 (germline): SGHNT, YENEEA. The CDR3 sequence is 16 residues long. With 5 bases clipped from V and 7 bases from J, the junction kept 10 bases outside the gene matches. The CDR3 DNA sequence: TGTGCCAGCAGCGAGTTAGCGGGAGGGTATAAGAATGAGCAGTTCTTC. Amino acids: CASSELAGGYKNEQFF. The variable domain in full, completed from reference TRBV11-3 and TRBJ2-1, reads EAGVVQSPRYKIIEKKQPVAFWCNPISGHNTLYWYLQNLGQGPELLIRYENEEAVDDSQLPKDRFSAERLKGVDSTLKIQPAELGDSAVYLCASSELAGGYKNEQFFGPGTRLTVL.